This TCR beta chain stems from a study of identical twins. V lost 7 bases and J 8 bases, leaving 9 bases between the germline ends. This CDR3 has 11 residues. The germline V gene has CDR1 SEHNR and CDR2 FQNEAQ (reference sequence). General study findings and limits: Model-predicted out-of-frame TCR alpha sharing fell below observed values in monozygotic twins.

Note on this clonotype: Its cognate antigen is unknown.

Each CDR3 protein is one row after TCRdb ran MiXCR on the 5' RACE reads. There are about 470,000 distinct CDR3 sequences in the sample; 20% to 25% occur only once, and about 3% lies in the top ten. This sample also appeared in a second study, on T cells expressing NK-cell markers. That study adds: About 6 donors had dominant NKG2C+ clonotypes that comprised about 1.0-7.5% of their CD8+ T cells.

What was sequenced was CD4+ T cells sorted from blood. This rearrangement joins TRBV7-9 to TRBJ2-1; D is uncertain. This TCR was recovered from a woman aged 18-35 years in good health. The CDR3 region is CASTSTYEQFF. The CDR3 region has the DNA TGTGCCAGCACCTCTACCTATGAGCAGTTCTTC.